This T cell receptor beta chain was retrieved from a study of T cell repertoires in cytomegalovirus infection. The sample holds a few counts of this clonotype. MiXCR, applied by TCRdb to the reads, yields one record per CDR3 protein. The table includes about 740,000 distinct CDR3 sequences, 35% detected once. V was shortened by 4 bases and J by 1 base, with 10 bases between the two germline ends. The CDR3 is 14 residues long. Germline CDR1 and CDR2: MNHNY and SVGAGI (reference sequence). The source is a human donor in good health (CMV status not recorded). Some clones in this sample may be carry-over from other donors' samples. The genes are TRBV6-6 and TRBJ1-1, with D tentatively TRBD1 (6 bases). Sequencing was performed on PBMCs. CDR3 coding DNA: TGTGCCAGCAGTTCGGAGGGGGGGAACACTGAAGCTTTCTTT. Translated, it gives CASSSEGGNTEAFF.